Below are 31 T cell receptor beta chains sequenced from a single sample in a study of blood T cell repertoires in COVID-19. The data were produced by immunoSEQ multiplex PCR, yet TCRdb's version contains in-frame clones alone and is incomplete. The data hold more than 200,000 clones, with 70% to 90% observed a single time. Sequencing used peripheral blood. These receptors originate from a woman in her fifties or sixties with COVID-19, enrolled during active disease.

The V call is TRBV14, the J call TRBJ1-3; possibly TRBD1 for D (6 bases). Germline CDR1 SGHDN, CDR2 FVKESK. Trimming took 5 bases from V and 4 from J, leaving 15 bases between them. The CDR3 extends over 15 amino acids. CDR3 nucleotides: TGTGCCAGCAGCTTGGTCGGGGGGCCCGGAAACACCATATATTTT. It is translated as CASSLVGGPGNTIYF.

The chain carries TRBV19 and TRBJ1-6; no clear D gene. This CDR3 spans 14 amino acids. The germline CDR1 and CDR2 sequences are LNHDA and SQIVND (reference sequence). The ends were cut back, 4 bases at V and 5 bases at J, with 9 bases in the middle. This CDR3 reads CASSNNGDNSPLHF. CDR3 coding DNA: TGTGCCAGTAGTAATAACGGAGATAATTCACCCCTCCACTTT.

The J gene is TRBJ2-7, the V gene TRBV5-6; perhaps TRBD1 as D (6 bases). The CDR3 totals 13 residues. Germline-derived CDR1 and CDR2 are SGHDT and YYEEEE. Trimming stripped 4 bases from V and 7 bases from J, with 15 bases between. CDR3 sequence: CASSRTELREQYV. The CDR3 DNA is TGTGCCAGCAGCAGGACAGAGTTGAGGGAGCAGTACGTC.

This clone was detected only a few times. This chain links TRBV29-1 with TRBJ1-1; 8 bases fit TRBD1. The CDR3 is made up of 13 amino acids. Per the germline V gene, CDR1 is SQVTM and CDR2 is ANQGSEA. V was pared by 7 bases and J by 3 bases, with 7 bases of the junction left unmatched. CDR3 in amino acids: CSASGGSYTEAFF. CDR3 in DNA: TGCAGCGCCTCAGGGGGCTCGTACACTGAAGCTTTCTTT.

The V gene is TRBV6-5, the J gene TRBJ1-2; TRBD1 matches at 8 bases. The germline CDR1 and CDR2 sequences are MNHEY and SVGAGI. This CDR3 has 15 residues. The ends lost 5 bases at V and 8 bases at J; junction bases unmatched: 13. CDR3: CASSRDRPPFGGYTF. Written as DNA, the CDR3 is TGTGCCAGCAGTCGGGACAGGCCACCTTTTGGAGGCTACACCTTC.

This clone was recorded only once. The chain is built from TRBV6-1 and TRBJ2-7; 8 positions match TRBD2. This CDR3 is 16 amino acids long. The germline gives CDR1 MNHNS, CDR2 SASEGT. Trimming took 0 bases from V and 4 from J; bases not matched to a gene: 8. The CDR3 nucleotides are TGTGCCAGCAGTGAAGCGGCAGGGACTAGGGGTTACGAGCAGTACTTC. It translates to CASSEAAGTRGYEQYF.

The chain is built from TRBV7-6 and TRBJ2-7; 8 nucleotides line up with TRBD1. Unmatched junction bases numbered 2, after V lost 5 bases and J lost 2 bases. The CDR3 totals 13 residues. Germline V CDR1 and CDR2: SGHVS, FNYEAQ. CDR3 in DNA: TGTGCCAGCAGCCGACAGGGGCCCTACGAGCAGTACTTC. Translation: CASSRQGPYEQYF.

The rearrangement links TRBV19 to TRBJ1-1; TRBD1 might be the D (6 bases). V lost 10 bases and J lost 1, with 13 bases in between. The CDR3 consists of 13 residues. Germline CDR1 and CDR2: LNHDA and SQIVND (reference sequence). The CDR3 DNA reads TGTGCCACTACAGGGAATTGGAACACTGAAGCTTTCTTT. Translation gives CATTGNWNTEAFF.

This chain uses TRBV7-8 with TRBJ1-2; D is unresolved. V was shortened by 1 base and J by 2 bases, with 14 bases between the two germline ends. The CDR3 is 16 amino acids. CDR1 and CDR2 (germline): SGHVS, FQNEAQ. For the CDR3, the DNA is TGTGCCAGCAGCTTAGATAGATCCCGATCAAACTATGGCTACACCTTC. It translates to CASSLDRSRSNYGYTF.

The chain recombines TRBV19 with TRBJ2-1, with D possibly matching TRBD1 (6 bases). V gave up 4 bases and J gave up 8 bases, with 9 bases separating them. The CDR3 loop spans 12 amino acids. The germline CDR1 and CDR2 sequences are LNHDA and SQIVND (reference sequence). CDR3 protein: CASSKGHHEQFF. CDR3 bases: TGTGCCAGTAGTAAGGGACACCATGAGCAGTTCTTC.

The CDR3 sequence is CASSRTDSYEQYF. CDR3 DNA sequence: TGTGCCAGCAGCCGGACAGATTCCTACGAGCAGTACTTC. This chain uses TRBV5-6 with TRBJ2-7; D perhaps matches TRBD1 (6 bases). This CDR3 spans 13 amino acids. Germline assignment: CDR1 SGHDT and CDR2 YYEEEE. V lost 4 bases to trimming and J lost 1 base, with 9 bases between them.

This sequence joins TRBV6-7 and TRBJ2-7; 7 bases align to TRBD1. TRBV6-7 is flagged as an ORF with uncertain function. The CDR3 consists of 15 residues. The ends lost 7 bases at V and 0 bases at J; junction bases unmatched: 9. The CDR3 reads CASISTGTVSYEQYV. The CDR3 DNA sequence: TGTGCCAGCATCTCCACCGGGACAGTCTCCTACGAGCAGTACGTC.

The V and J genes are TRBV5-1 and TRBJ2-5; 9 bases fit TRBD1. The CDR3 sequence is 13 residues long. Germline V gene sequence: CDR1 SGHRS, CDR2 YFSETQ. V lost 6 bases to trimming and J lost 5 bases; unmatched junction nucleotides: 5. CDR3 nucleotides: TGCGCCAGCATAGGCGACAGGGGGGAGACCCAGTACTTC. This sequence encodes CASIGDRGETQYF.

This clone was counted once. This chain links TRBV12-3 or TRBV12-4 with TRBJ2-2; 7 bases align to TRBD1. The CDR3 is made up of 13 amino acids. V lost 8 bases to trimming and J lost 2 bases; unmatched junction nucleotides: 2. The CDR3 spells CASSGGNTGELFF. The CDR3 coding sequence is TGTGCCAGCTCAGGGGGAAACACCGGGGAGCTGTTTTTT.

The J gene is TRBJ2-5, the V gene TRBV7-8; D may be TRBD2 (6 bases). V lost 6 bases, J lost 1 base, and 15 bases lay in between. CDR1 and CDR2 from the germline V gene are SGHVS and FQNEAQ. This CDR3 contains 15 residues. CDR3 loop: CASRYPLAPQETQYF. CDR3 bases: TGTGCCAGCAGGTACCCTCTAGCGCCCCAAGAGACCCAGTACTTC. Full variable domain (remainder filled in from reference TRBV7-8 and TRBJ2-5): GAGVSQSPRYKVAKRGQDVALRCDPISGHVSLFWYQQALGQGPEFLTYFQNEAQLDKSGLPSDRFFAERPEGSVSTLKIQRTQQEDSAVYLCASRYPLAPQETQYFGPGTRLLVL.

CDR3 protein: CAWDQGAHTGYTF. Written as DNA, the CDR3 is TGTGCCTGGGACCAGGGGGCGCATACTGGCTACACCTTC. The chain couples TRBV30 to TRBJ1-2, with 8 nucleotides matching TRBD1. Per the germline V gene, CDR1 is GTSNPN and CDR2 is SVGIG (reference sequence). Losses at the gene ends were 5 bases for V and 7 bases for J; bases not matched to a gene: 9. The CDR3 runs to 13 residues. Complete variable domain (other parts from reference TRBV30 and TRBJ1-2): SQTIHQWPATLVQPVGSPLSLECTVEGTSNPNLYWYRQAAGRGLQLLFYSVGIGQISSEVPQNLSASRPQDRQFILSSKKLLLSDSGFYLCAWDQGAHTGYTFGSGTRLTVV.

This chain uses TRBV29-1 with TRBJ2-1, with a tentative D call TRBD1 (5 bases). The CDR3 covers 13 residues. Germline CDR1 SQVTM, CDR2 ANQGSEA. V shed 2 bases and J shed 8 bases, with 13 bases lying between them. CDR3 coding DNA: TGCAGCGTTGAAAGGGGAAGGGAAGATGAGCAGTTCTTC. Its protein is CSVERGREDEQFF.

The CDR3 DNA sequence: TGTGCCAGCAGTGACACAGGGTACGAGCAGTACTTC. It translates to CASSDTGYEQYF. The chain carries TRBV27 and TRBJ2-7; D perhaps matches TRBD1 (6 bases). CDR1 is MNHEY, CDR2 SMNVEV, per germline (reference sequence). The V gene lost 5 bases and the J gene lost 4 bases, with 9 bases spanning the gap. The CDR3 is 12 residues long.

This clone was seen a single time. The V gene is TRBV27, the J gene TRBJ1-6, with D possibly matching TRBD1 (6 bases). The CDR3 runs to 14 residues. The germline V and J ends were trimmed by 5 bases and 7 bases, with 12 bases remaining between them. From germline, CDR1 is MNHEY and CDR2 SMNVEV (reference sequence). The CDR3 DNA reads TGTGCCAGCAGTCCAGGGGCTTTCAATTCACCCCTCCACTTT. This gives the protein CASSPGAFNSPLHF.

The chain carries TRBV19 and TRBJ2-1; D remains unclear. This CDR3 region has 15 residues. Trimming removed 4 bases from V and 2 bases from J, with 12 bases in between. Germline V gene lookup returns CDR1 LNHDA and CDR2 SQIVND (reference sequence). This CDR3 is CASSTRSNTYNEQFF. DNA for the CDR3: TGTGCCAGTAGTACGCGAAGCAATACCTACAATGAGCAGTTCTTC.

The V call is TRBV6-2 or TRBV6-3, the J call TRBJ2-7; TRBD1 is a possible D gene (5 bases). The CDR3 extends over 15 amino acids. Deletions cut 6 bases from V and 2 bases from J, with 17 bases between. Looked up from germline, CDR1 is MNHEY and CDR2 is SVGEGT. CDR3 residues: CASSPSTDSPYEQYV. CDR3 in DNA: TGTGCCAGCAGCCCATCCACCGACAGTCCCTACGAGCAGTACGTC.

This chain uses TRBV13 with TRBJ2-7, with D perhaps matching TRBD1 (6 bases). Per the germline V gene, CDR1 is PRHDT and CDR2 is FYEKMQ (reference sequence). The V gene lost 2 bases and the J gene lost 1 base, with 9 bases spanning the gap. The CDR3 loop spans 14 amino acids. The CDR3 protein is CASSLRQASYEQYF. CDR3 nucleotide sequence: TGTGCCAGCAGCTTACGACAGGCTTCCTACGAGCAGTACTTC.

This clone showed up just once. V and J are TRBV5-6 and TRBJ1-2, with D unresolved. From germline, CDR1 is SGHDT and CDR2 YYEEEE. The CDR3 consists of 13 residues. Deletions cut 4 bases from V and 8 bases from J, with 15 bases between. CDR3 in amino acids: CASSPDPGRGYTF. Written as DNA, the CDR3 is TGTGCCAGCAGCCCGGACCCCGGGAGAGGCTACACCTTC.

This clone came up once. V usage is TRBV19 and J usage is TRBJ2-5; 8 bases are a match to TRBD1. Germline lookup yields CDR1 LNHDA and CDR2 SQIVND (reference sequence). This CDR3 has 14 residues. The V and J ends lost 3 bases and 6 bases, in that order; junction bases with no gene match: 6. The CDR3 is CASSMGQVGKTQYF. The CDR3 bases are TGTGCCAGTAGTATGGGACAGGTAGGAAAGACCCAGTACTTC.

CDR3 DNA: TGTGCCATCAGTGAGTCTACTTCTTCAGATACGCAGTATTTT. The encoded protein is CAISESTSSDTQYF. This chain joins TRBV10-3 and TRBJ2-3; no clear D gene. The CDR3 extends over 14 amino acids. Trimming took 0 bases from V and 4 from J, leaving 8 bases between them. Germline CDR1 reads ENHRY; CDR2 reads SYGVKD.

The chain joins TRBV3-1 (or the pseudogene TRBV3-2) to TRBJ1-2, with 9 bases that match TRBD1. Trimming took 5 bases from V and 8 from J; bases not matched to a gene: 6. This CDR3 is 13 amino acids long. Germline V gene sequence: CDR1 LGHDT, CDR2 YNNKEL (reference sequence). In DNA form, the CDR3 reads TGTGCCAGCAGCGGGACAGGGATTGAGGGCTACACCTTC. Translation gives CASSGTGIEGYTF.

This sequence joins TRBV27 and TRBJ2-1, with a weak D call TRBD2 (5 bases). The V and J ends lost 6 bases and 6 bases respectively, with 9 bases between them. This CDR3 comprises 12 residues. Germline-derived CDR1 and CDR2 are MNHEY and SMNVEV (reference sequence). This CDR3 reads CASSPGGNEQFF. In DNA, the CDR3 is TGTGCCAGCAGCCCAGGAGGCAATGAGCAGTTCTTC.

This chain joins TRBV7-2 and TRBJ1-2, with 9 positions matching TRBD1. V was clipped by 4 bases and J by 8 bases; unmatched bases: 17. CDR3 length: 17 amino acids. Germline CDR1 reads SGHTA; CDR2 reads FQGNSA. In nucleotides, the CDR3 is TGTGCCAGCAGCTCAGTTACACCCGGGACAGGGAGCAGAGGCTACACCTTC. Amino acid sequence: CASSSVTPGTGSRGYTF. Drawing the rest from reference TRBV7-2 and TRBJ1-2, the complete variable domain is GAGVSQSPSNKVTEKGKDVELRCDPISGHTALYWYRQSLGQGLEFLIYFQGNSAPDKSGLPSDRFSAERTGGSVSTLTIQRTQQEDSAVYLCASSSVTPGTGSRGYTFGSGTRLTVV.

This chain uses TRBV12-3 or TRBV12-4 with TRBJ2-1; D may be TRBD1 (5 bases). The CDR3 contains 13 residues. Trimming removed 5 bases from V and 5 bases from J, with 10 bases in between. The CDR3 protein is CASSTPGNNEQFF. DNA for the CDR3: TGTGCCAGCAGTACCCCAGGGAACAATGAGCAGTTCTTC.

The chain uses TRBV9 and TRBJ2-7; 15 bases are shared with TRBD2. CDR1 is SGDLS and CDR2 is YYNGEE in the germline V gene. After removal of 0 bases from V and 10 bases from J, the junction contained 14 bases not matched to a gene. The CDR3 loop spans 18 amino acids. The CDR3 sequence is CASSVDPVGLAGGPFQYF. The CDR3 nucleotides are TGTGCCAGCAGCGTAGATCCCGTTGGACTAGCGGGGGGGCCTTTTCAGTACTTC.

The genes are TRBV14 and TRBJ1-2; 8 positions agree with TRBD1. The germline CDR1 and CDR2 sequences are SGHDN and FVKESK. The CDR3 covers 15 residues. Trimming at V came to 3 bases and at J to 5 bases, leaving 8 bases not matched to a gene. The CDR3 DNA sequence: TGTGCCAGCAGCCAGGACGGACAGGGAGGGTATGGCTACACCTTC. Amino acids: CASSQDGQGGYGYTF.